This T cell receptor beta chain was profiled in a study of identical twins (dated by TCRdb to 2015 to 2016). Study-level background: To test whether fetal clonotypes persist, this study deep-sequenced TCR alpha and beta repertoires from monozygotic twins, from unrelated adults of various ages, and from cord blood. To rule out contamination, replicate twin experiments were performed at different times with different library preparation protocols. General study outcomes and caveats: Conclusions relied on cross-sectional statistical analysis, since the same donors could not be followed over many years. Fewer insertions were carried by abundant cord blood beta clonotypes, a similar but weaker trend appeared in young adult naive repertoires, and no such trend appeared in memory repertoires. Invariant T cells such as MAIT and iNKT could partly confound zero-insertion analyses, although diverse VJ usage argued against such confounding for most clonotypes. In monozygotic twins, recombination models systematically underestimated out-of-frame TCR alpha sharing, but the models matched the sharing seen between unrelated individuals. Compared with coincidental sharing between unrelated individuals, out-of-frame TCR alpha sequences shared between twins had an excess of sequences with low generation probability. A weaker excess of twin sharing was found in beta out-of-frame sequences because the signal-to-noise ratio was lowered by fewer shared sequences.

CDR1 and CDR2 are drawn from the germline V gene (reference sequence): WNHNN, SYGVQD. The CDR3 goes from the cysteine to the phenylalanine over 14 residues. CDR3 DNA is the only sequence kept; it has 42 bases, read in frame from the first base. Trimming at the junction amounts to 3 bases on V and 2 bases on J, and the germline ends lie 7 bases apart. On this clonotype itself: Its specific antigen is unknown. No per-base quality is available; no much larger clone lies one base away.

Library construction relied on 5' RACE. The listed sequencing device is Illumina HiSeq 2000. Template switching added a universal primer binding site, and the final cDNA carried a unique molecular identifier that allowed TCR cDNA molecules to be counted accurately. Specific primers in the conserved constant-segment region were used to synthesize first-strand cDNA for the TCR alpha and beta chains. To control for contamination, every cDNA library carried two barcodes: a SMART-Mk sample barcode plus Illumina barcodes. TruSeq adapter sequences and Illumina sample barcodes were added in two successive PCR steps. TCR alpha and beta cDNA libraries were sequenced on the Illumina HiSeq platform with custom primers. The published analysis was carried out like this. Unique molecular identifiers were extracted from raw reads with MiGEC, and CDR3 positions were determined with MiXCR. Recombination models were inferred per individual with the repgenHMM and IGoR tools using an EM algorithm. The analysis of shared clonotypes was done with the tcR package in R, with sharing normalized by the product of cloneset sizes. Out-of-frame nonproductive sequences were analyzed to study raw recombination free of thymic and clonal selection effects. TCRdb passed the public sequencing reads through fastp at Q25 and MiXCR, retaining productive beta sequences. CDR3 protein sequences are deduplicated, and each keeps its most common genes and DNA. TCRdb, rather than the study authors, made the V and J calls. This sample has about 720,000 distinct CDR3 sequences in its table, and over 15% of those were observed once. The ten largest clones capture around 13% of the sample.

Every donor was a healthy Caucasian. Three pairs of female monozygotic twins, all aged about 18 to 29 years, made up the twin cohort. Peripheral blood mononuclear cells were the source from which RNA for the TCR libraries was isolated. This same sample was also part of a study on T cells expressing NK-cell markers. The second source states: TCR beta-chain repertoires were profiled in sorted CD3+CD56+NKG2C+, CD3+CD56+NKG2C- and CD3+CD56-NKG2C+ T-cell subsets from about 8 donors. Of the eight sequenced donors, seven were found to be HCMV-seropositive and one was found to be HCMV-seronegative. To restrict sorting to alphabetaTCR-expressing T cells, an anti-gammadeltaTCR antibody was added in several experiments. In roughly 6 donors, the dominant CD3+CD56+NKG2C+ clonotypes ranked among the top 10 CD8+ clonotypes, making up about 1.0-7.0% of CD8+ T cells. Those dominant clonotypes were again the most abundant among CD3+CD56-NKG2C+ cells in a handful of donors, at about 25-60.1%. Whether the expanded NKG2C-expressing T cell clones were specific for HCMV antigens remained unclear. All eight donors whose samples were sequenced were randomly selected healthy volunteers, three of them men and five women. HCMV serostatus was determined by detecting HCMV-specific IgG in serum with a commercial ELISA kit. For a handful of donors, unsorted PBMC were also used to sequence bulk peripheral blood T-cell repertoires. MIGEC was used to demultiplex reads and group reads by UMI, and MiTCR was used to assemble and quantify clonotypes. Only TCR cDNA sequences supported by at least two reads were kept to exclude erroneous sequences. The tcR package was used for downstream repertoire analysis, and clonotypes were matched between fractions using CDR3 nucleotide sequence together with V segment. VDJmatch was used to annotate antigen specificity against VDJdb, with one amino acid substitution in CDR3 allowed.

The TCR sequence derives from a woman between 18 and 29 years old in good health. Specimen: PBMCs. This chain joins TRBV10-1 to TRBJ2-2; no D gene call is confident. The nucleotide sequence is TGCGCCAGCAGTGACAGGTTAAACACCGGGGAGCTGTTTTTT. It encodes CASSDRLNTGELFF.